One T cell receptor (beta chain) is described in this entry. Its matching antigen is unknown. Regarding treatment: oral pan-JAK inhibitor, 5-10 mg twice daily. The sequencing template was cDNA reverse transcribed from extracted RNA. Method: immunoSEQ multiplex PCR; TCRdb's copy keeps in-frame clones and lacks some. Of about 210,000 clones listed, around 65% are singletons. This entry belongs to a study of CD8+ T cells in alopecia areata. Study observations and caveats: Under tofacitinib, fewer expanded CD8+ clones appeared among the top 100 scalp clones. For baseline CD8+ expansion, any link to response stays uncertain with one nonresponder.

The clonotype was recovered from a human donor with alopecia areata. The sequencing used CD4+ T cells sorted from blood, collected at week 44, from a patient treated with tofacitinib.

The CDR3 loop reads CASKYTGNTEAFF. CDR3 nucleotides: TGTGCCAGCAAGTACACAGGGAACACTGAAGCTTTCTTT. The V and J genes are TRBV2 and TRBJ1-1, with D perhaps matching TRBD1 (5 bases). Germline V gives CDR1 SNHLY, CDR2 FYNNEI. V gave up 7 bases and J gave up 1 base, with 10 bases separating them. There are 13 residues in the CDR3.